These T cell receptor beta chains were read from a single sample in a study of PD-1 blockade in classical Hodgkin lymphoma. Assay: immunoSEQ multiplex PCR; the TCRdb copy retains only in-frame clones and omits some. The sample shows 25,000 to 30,000 clones, nearly 80% of them seen only once. The sample here was peripheral blood mononuclear cells (PBMCs), taken before the second cycle of nivolumab. These TCRs come from a human donor with classical Hodgkin lymphoma. Each CDR3 is given with its conserved first and last residue. The D gene is left open where the match is weak. Not all rows give a size; the values are once, few, many and, for expanded clones, a class.

>TRBJ2-1|TRBD2|TRBV12-5|NA
CASAPSGTSSNEQFF
TGTGCTAGTGCTCCATCCGGGACTAGCAGCAATGAGCAGTTCTTC
>TRBJ1-1|NA|TRBV4-2|NA
CASSQVRGERNTEAFF
TGTGCCAGCAGCCAAGTGAGGGGAGAACGGAACACTGAAGCTTTCTTT
>TRBJ2-2|TRBD1|TRBV5-5|NA
CASSLAFGTGSPGELFF
TGTGCCAGCAGCTTGGCCTTTGGGACAGGGAGCCCCGGGGAGCTGTTTTTT
>TRBJ1-1|NA|TRBV6-5|NA
CASRWGLGNTEAFF
TGTGCCAGTCGATGGGGGCTGGGGAACACTGAAGCTTTCTTT
>TRBJ2-1|NA|TRBV11-3|few
CASSLSGLNEQFF
TGTGCCAGCAGCTTAAGCGGACTCAATGAGCAGTTCTTC
>TRBJ1-2|NA|TRBV10-3|NA
CAISVGYLAGGYTF
TGTGCCATCAGTGTCGGCTATCTGGCGGGAGGCTACACCTTC
>TRBJ2-6|NA|TRBV6-4|NA
CASSATGSGANVLTF
TGTGCCAGCAGCGCAACAGGGTCTGGGGCCAACGTCCTGACTTTC
>TRBJ2-2|TRBD2|TRBV5-4|NA
CASSSGGWAGELFF
TGTGCCAGCAGCAGCGGGGGGTGGGCCGGGGAGCTGTTTTTT
>TRBJ1-1|TRBD1|TRBV10-3|NA
CAAGTDLNTEAFF
TGTGCCGCAGGGACAGATCTGAACACTGAAGCTTTCTTT
>TRBJ1-4|NA|TRBV5-6|NA
CASSTRLNRATNEKLFF
TGTGCCAGCAGCACCAGACTGAACCGAGCAACTAATGAAAAACTGTTTTTT
>TRBJ1-6|NA|TRBV27|NA
CASSLYVPGRSSYNSPLHF
TGTGCCAGCAGTTTATACGTTCCGGGACGGAGCTCCTATAATTCACCCCTCCACTTT
>TRBJ1-1|TRBD1|TRBV30|NA
CAWSAPDRVGTEAFF
TGTGCCTGGAGTGCCCCGGACAGGGTCGGCACTGAAGCTTTCTTT
>TRBJ2-3|NA|TRBV5-8|NA
CASSLGKKGGSDTQYF
TGTGCCAGCAGCTTGGGGAAAAAGGGAGGCAGCGATACGCAGTATTTT
>TRBJ2-7|TRBD1|TRBV5-1|NA
CASSLGTGVGEQYF
TGCGCCAGCAGCTTGGGGACAGGGGTGGGCGAGCAGTACTTC
>TRBJ2-3|TRBD2|TRBV6-7|NA
CASTIAGGPGEDTQYF
TGTGCCAGCACCATAGCGGGGGGGCCGGGTGAGGATACGCAGTATTTT
>TRBJ2-7|NA|TRBV6-6|NA
CASSYSTYEQYF
TGTGCCAGCAGTTACTCGACTTACGAGCAGTACTTC
>TRBJ2-1|NA|TRBV7-2|NA
CASSLDSGYNEQFF
TGTGCCAGCAGCTTAGATTCGGGTTACAATGAGCAGTTCTTC
>TRBJ1-1|NA|TRBV5-3|NA
CARSRNIIATATEAFF
TGTGCCAGAAGCCGAAATATCATAGCCACGGCCACTGAAGCTTTCTTT
>TRBJ2-3|NA|TRBV29-1|NA
CSVEGAGVTDTQYF
TGCAGCGTTGAAGGGGCAGGAGTCACAGATACGCAGTATTTT
>TRBJ2-7|TRBD1|TRBV5-1|NA
CASSQGTGGDEQYF
TGCGCCAGCAGCCAAGGGACAGGGGGCGACGAGCAGTACTTC
>TRBJ1-3|NA|TRBV15|NA
CATSKRAGSGNTIYF
TGTGCCACCAGCAAGAGGGCAGGGTCCGGAAACACCATATATTTT
>TRBJ1-6|NA|TRBV7-9|NA
CASSSLQVSPLHF
TGTGCCAGCAGCTCGCTACAGGTTTCACCCCTCCACTTT
>TRBJ1-1|NA|TRBV29-1|NA
CSGNWEVNTEAFF
TGCAGCGGGAACTGGGAGGTGAACACTGAAGCTTTCTTT
>TRBJ2-5|NA|TRBV5-1|few
CASSLHFETLVGETQYF
TGCGCCAGCAGCTTGCACTTCGAAACACTCGTTGGAGAGACCCAGTACTTC
>TRBJ1-3|NA|TRBV20-1|NA
CSAGGGNTIYF
TGCAGTGCTGGAGGAGGAAACACCATATATTTT
>TRBJ2-4|NA|TRBV7-9|few
CASTGSHGIQYF
TGTGCCAGCACGGGATCGCACGGCATTCAGTACTTC
>TRBJ1-1|NA|TRBV6-5|NA
CASSYGAGALPTAFF
TGTGCCAGCAGTTACGGCGCGGGGGCCCTGCCGACAGCTTTCTTT
>TRBJ2-4|TRBD2|TRBV11-2|NA
CASSATLAGGRNIQYF
TGTGCCAGCAGCGCAACTCTAGCGGGGGGGCGAAACATTCAGTACTTC
>TRBJ2-7|NA|TRBV2|NA
CASSEDGYEQYF
TGTGCCAGCAGTGAAGACGGATACGAGCAGTACTTC
>TRBJ1-4|NA|TRBV6-5|NA
CASSLGTSGKLFF
TGTGCCAGCAGTCTCGGGACCTCCGGGAAACTGTTTTTT
>TRBJ1-1|NA|TRBV18|NA
CASSPTGTAEAFF
TGTGCCAGCTCACCAACGGGAACAGCTGAAGCTTTCTTT
>TRBJ2-3|TRBD1|TRBV7-3|NA
CASSQGGGTGADTQYF
TGTGCCAGCAGCCAGGGTGGCGGGACAGGGGCAGATACGCAGTATTTT
>TRBJ2-7|TRBD1|TRBV5-4|NA
CASSAGQASYEQYF
TGTGCCAGCAGCGCGGGACAGGCCTCCTACGAGCAGTACTTC
>TRBJ1-1|NA|TRBV2|NA
CASSVRQVNTEAFF
TGTGCCAGCAGTGTCCGACAGGTGAACACTGAAGCTTTCTTT
>TRBJ1-1|NA|TRBV7-9|NA
CASSRRQTNTEAFF
TGTGCCAGCAGCCGCCGACAGACGAACACTGAAGCTTTCTTT
>TRBJ1-3|NA|TRBV6-6|NA
CASSRGGENTIYF
TGTGCCAGCAGCCGAGGGGGGGAAAACACCATATATTTT
>TRBJ1-4|TRBD1|TRBV9|NA
CASSVRGQGLEKLFF
TGTGCCAGCAGCGTAAGGGGACAGGGTCTTGAAAAACTGTTTTTT
>TRBJ2-2|NA|TRBV7-2|NA
CASGGAWSTGELFF
TGTGCCAGCGGGGGGGCCTGGAGCACCGGGGAGCTGTTTTTT
>TRBJ1-5|TRBD1|TRBV29-1|NA
CSARQGNQPQHF
TGCAGCGCAAGACAGGGGAATCAGCCCCAGCATTTT
>TRBJ2-5|NA|TRBV7-2|NA
CASSLVGETQYF
TGTGCCAGCAGCTTAGTAGGGGAGACCCAGTACTTC
>TRBJ2-7|NA|TRBV5-1|NA
CASSLEGGASYEQYF
TGCGCCAGCAGCTTGGAAGGCGGAGCCTCCTACGAGCAGTACTTC
>TRBJ1-2|NA|TRBV27|once
CASSFNGGHDGYTF
TGTGCCAGCAGTTTCAACGGGGGGCATGATGGCTACACCTTC
>TRBJ2-7|NA|TRBV7-9|once
CASSLSGRNDEQYF
TGTGCCAGCAGCTTGTCCGGGAGAAACGACGAGCAGTACTTC
>TRBJ1-4|TRBD1|TRBV2|NA
CASSGQGAAANEKLFF
TGTGCCAGCAGTGGGCAGGGGGCCGCGGCTAATGAAAAACTGTTTTTT
>TRBJ1-5|NA|TRBV18|NA
CASSPAPTLDQPQHF
TGTGCCAGCTCACCAGCGCCGACTTTAGATCAGCCCCAGCATTTT
>TRBJ2-5|NA|TRBV19|NA
CASSLRDGSQETQYF
TGTGCCAGTAGTCTCCGGGACGGCTCCCAAGAGACCCAGTACTTC
>TRBJ2-5|NA|TRBV5-6|NA
CASSLDSGRKTQYF
TGTGCCAGCAGCTTGGACAGCGGACGGAAGACCCAGTACTTC
>TRBJ2-2|TRBD1|TRBV5-4|NA
CASSLVQGARTGELFF
TGTGCCAGCAGCTTGGTCCAGGGGGCGCGAACCGGGGAGCTGTTTTTT
>TRBJ2-3|TRBD1|TRBV5-4|NA
CASSSRDRATDTQYF
TGTGCCAGCAGTTCCCGGGACAGGGCAACAGATACGCAGTATTTT
>TRBJ1-1|NA|TRBV5-1|NA
CASSPREGNTEAFF
TGCGCCAGCAGCCCCCGGGAAGGCAACACTGAAGCTTTCTTT
>TRBJ1-2|NA|TRBV6-6|NA
CASSLQENYGYTF
TGTGCCAGCAGCCTACAGGAAAACTATGGCTACACCTTC
>TRBJ2-7|TRBD2|TRBV11-3|NA
CASSSVRGGLIHEQYF
TGTGCCAGCAGCTCTGTGCGGGGGGGCCTTATCCACGAGCAGTACTTC
>TRBJ1-1|NA|TRBV7-6|NA
CASSASLQTEAFF
TGTGCCAGCAGCGCATCTTTACAGACTGAAGCTTTCTTT